These 25 T cell receptor beta chains came from one sample sequenced in a study of T cell responses to AZD1222 COVID-19 vaccine. TCRdb's copy holds only in-frame clones and misses some; the assay was immunoSEQ multiplex PCR. The sample contains about 85,000 clones, roughly nine tenths of which appear only once. The sequencing here drew on peripheral blood, taken on day 0 of AZD1222 vaccination. These receptors all stem from an adult in good health.

This rearrangement joins TRBV27 to TRBJ2-7, with a tentative D call TRBD1 (6 bases). Germline V gene sequence: CDR1 MNHEY, CDR2 SMNVEV (reference sequence). This CDR3 region has 14 residues. V lost 2 bases and J lost 2, with 10 bases in between. The CDR3 loop reads CASSLTPGAYEQYF. The CDR3 nucleotides are TGTGCCAGCAGTTTAACCCCAGGGGCCTACGAGCAGTACTTC.

The genes are TRBV4-2 and TRBJ1-6; maybe TRBD1 (6 bases). The length of the CDR3 is 14 residues. V gave up 4 bases and J gave up 10 bases, with 14 bases separating them. The V gene's germline CDR1 is LGHNA and CDR2 YNFKEQ. The CDR3 DNA reads as TGTGCCAGCAGCCTAGGACAGTTTACGTCACCCCTCCACTTT. Encoded protein: CASSLGQFTSPLHF.

The J gene is TRBJ2-7, the V gene TRBV19, with 9 bases that match TRBD2. The CDR3 is 13 amino acids. Per the germline V gene, CDR1 is LNHDA and CDR2 is SQIVND (reference sequence). The trim removed 4 bases at V and 6 bases at J, leaving 4 bases unmatched. In DNA, the CDR3 is TGTGCCAGTAGTAAACTAGCGGGCGCCGAGCAGTACTTC. Protein: CASSKLAGAEQYF.

V is TRBV6-2 or TRBV6-3 and J is TRBJ2-3; the match to TRBD2 covers 8 bases. From germline, CDR1 is MNHEY and CDR2 SVGEGT. Trimming cost V 6 bases and J 2 bases; bases outside gene matches: 13. This CDR3 has 17 amino acids. CDR3 in amino acids: CASSPYGLAANTDTQYF. CDR3 nucleotide sequence: TGTGCCAGCAGCCCCTATGGACTAGCAGCAAACACAGATACGCAGTATTTT.

V usage is TRBV9 and J usage is TRBJ2-5; D may be TRBD2 (6 bases). Germline loops: CDR1 SGDLS, CDR2 YYNGEE. The CDR3 spans 17 residues. V was cut by 3 bases and J by 4 bases, with 22 bases left in between. The CDR3 DNA reads TGTGCCAGCAGCGCTCTGGCCGGGACTGCTGGGTCAGAGACCCAGTACTTC. Protein: CASSALAGTAGSETQYF.

The V gene is TRBV29-1, the J gene TRBJ2-1, with 7 bases identical to TRBD2. J gave up 0 bases and V 1 base, and 6 bases lay outside the gene matches. CDR1 is SQVTM and CDR2 is ANQGSEA in the germline V gene. The CDR3 length is 16 residues. The DNA for the CDR3 is TGCAGCGTTGAAGGCGGGGGAGTTCTCTCCTACAATGAGCAGTTCTTC. Translating gives CSVEGGGVLSYNEQFF.

The chain combines TRBV7-9 with TRBJ1-2; D is unclear. Trimming stripped 5 bases from V and 4 bases from J, with 11 bases between. Germline V lookup: CDR1 SEHNR, CDR2 FQNEAQ (reference sequence). The length of the CDR3 is 13 residues. CDR3 amino acids: CASSPVSPYGYTF. The CDR3 DNA follows: TGTGCCAGCAGCCCGGTCAGTCCCTATGGCTACACCTTC. Supplemented by reference TRBV7-9 and TRBJ1-2, the full variable domain reads DTGVSQNPRHKITKRGQNVTFRCDPISEHNRLYWYRQTLGQGPEFLTYFQNEAQLEKSRLLSDRFSAERPKGSFSTLEIQRTEQGDSAMYLCASSPVSPYGYTFGSGTRLTVV.

V usage is TRBV16 and J usage is TRBJ2-7, with a tentative D call TRBD1 (5 bases). CDR3 length: 14 amino acids. The germline gives CDR1 KGHSY, CDR2 FQNENV. Trimming pared 7 bases from V and 5 bases from J, leaving 18 bases between. This CDR3 reads CASISRVGHHEQYF. CDR3 coding DNA: TGTGCCAGCATCTCCAGGGTAGGGCATCACGAGCAGTACTTC.

The genes are TRBV7-3 and TRBJ2-2; D call uncertain. The CDR3 is 14 amino acids. CDR1 SGHTA and CDR2 FQGTGA come from the germline V gene. Trimming took 4 bases from V and 1 from J, leaving 7 bases between them. Here the CDR3 DNA reads TGTGCCAGCAGCTCCCGACAGAACACCGGGGAGCTGTTTTTT. Translation gives CASSSRQNTGELFF.

This rearrangement joins TRBV27 to TRBJ1-5; D is possibly TRBD1 (6 bases). Trimming took 6 bases from V and 0 from J, leaving 12 bases between them. CDR3 length: 15 amino acids. The germline V gene has CDR1 MNHEY and CDR2 SMNVEV (reference sequence). This CDR3 is CASRADRSSNQPQHF. In DNA, the CDR3 is TGTGCCAGCAGAGCGGACAGATCTAGCAATCAGCCCCAGCATTTT.

This clone was recorded once. This chain links TRBV10-3 with TRBJ1-2; a weak D match, TRBD1 (5 bases). From germline, CDR1 is ENHRY and CDR2 SYGVKD. Trimming pared 8 bases from V and 3 bases from J, leaving 13 bases between. CDR3 length: 13 residues. DNA for the CDR3: TGTGCCATCCGGACGGAGACAGACTATGGCTACACCTTC. Its translation is CAIRTETDYGYTF.

The chain links TRBV7-8 to TRBJ1-1; D is unresolved. The CDR3 has 13 amino acids. The V and J ends lost 1 base and 1 base respectively, with 4 bases between them. Germline-derived CDR1 and CDR2 are SGHVS and FQNEAQ. The CDR3 spells CASSLESNTEAFF. CDR3 DNA: TGTGCCAGCAGCTTAGAATCGAACACTGAAGCTTTCTTT.

This clone has only a few counts. V and J are TRBV6-5 and TRBJ1-2, with 8 bases fitting TRBD1. CDR3 length equals 13 residues. Trimming removed 2 bases from V and 10 bases from J; junction bases left unmatched: 6. CDR1 MNHEY and CDR2 SVGAGI come from the germline V gene. Written as DNA, the CDR3 is TGTGCCAGCAGTTACGGAGGACAGGGCTACTACACCTTC. Translating gives CASSYGGQGYYTF.

V gene TRBV5-1 combines with J gene TRBJ2-3; D is tentatively TRBD1 or TRBD2 (5 bases each). This CDR3 has 14 residues. In germline, CDR1 is SGHRS, CDR2 YFSETQ. Deletions cut 7 bases from V and 3 bases from J, with 15 bases between. This chain's CDR3 is CASGSGRRTDTQYF. CDR3 bases: TGCGCCAGCGGTTCGGGACGGAGAACAGATACGCAGTATTTT.

This rearrangement joins TRBV5-6 to TRBJ1-4; D is perhaps TRBD1 (6 bases). Trimming left V 7 bases short and J 7 bases short, with 17 bases between. The CDR3 loop spans 14 amino acids. Germline assignment: CDR1 SGHDT and CDR2 YYEEEE. CDR3 residues: CASPRYFRGEKLFF. CDR3 DNA: TGTGCCAGCCCCCGGTATTTCAGGGGTGAAAAACTGTTTTTT.

The chain is built from TRBV5-1 and TRBJ2-1; a weak D match, TRBD2 (6 bases). Trimming pared 0 bases from V and 0 bases from J, leaving 10 bases between. CDR3 length: 16 residues. CDR1 is SGHRS and CDR2 is YFSETQ in the germline V gene. The CDR3 sequence is CASSLAGGYSYNEQFF. CDR3 DNA: TGCGCCAGCAGCTTGGCCGGGGGATACTCCTACAATGAGCAGTTCTTC.

The chain couples TRBV7-2 to TRBJ2-1, with D possibly TRBD2 on 7 matching bases. The germline V and J ends were trimmed by 5 bases and 2 bases, with 13 bases remaining between them. The length of the CDR3 is 15 residues. CDR1 is SGHTA, CDR2 FQGNSA, per germline. The CDR3 region has the DNA TGTGCCAGCAGCCTCAGCGGGACAACCTACAATGAGCAGTTCTTC. Amino acids: CASSLSGTTYNEQFF. Combining the CDR3 with reference TRBV7-2 and TRBJ2-1 gives the whole variable domain GAGVSQSPSNKVTEKGKDVELRCDPISGHTALYWYRQSLGQGLEFLIYFQGNSAPDKSGLPSDRFSAERTGGSVSTLTIQRTQQEDSAVYLCASSLSGTTYNEQFFGPGTRLTVL.

The rearrangement links TRBV10-1 to TRBJ1-6; D remains ambiguous. This CDR3 has 13 residues. V was shortened by 5 bases and J by 7 bases, with 9 bases between the two germline ends. The germline gives CDR1 WNHNN, CDR2 SYGVQD (reference sequence). The CDR3 nucleotides read TGCGCCAGCAGTCAGACGTCAAATTCACCCCTCCACTTT. Its protein product is CASSQTSNSPLHF.

The CDR3 DNA reads as TGCGCCAGCAGCCTTAGCGGGAGCAAACGAGATACGCAGTATTTT. Translation gives CASSLSGSKRDTQYF. The chain joins TRBV5-1 to TRBJ2-3; TRBD2 agrees at 9 bases. This CDR3 contains 15 residues. V was clipped by 4 bases and J by 5 bases; unmatched bases: 8. CDR1 and CDR2 from the germline V gene are SGHRS and YFSETQ.

This chain joins TRBV2 and TRBJ2-5; TRBD1 is a possible D gene (6 bases). Trimming removed 3 bases from V and 4 bases from J, with 12 bases in between. The germline CDR1 and CDR2 sequences are SNHLY and FYNNEI. The length of the CDR3 is 14 residues. CDR3 sequence: CASSDQGQGETQYF. The CDR3 coding sequence is TGTGCCAGCAGTGACCAGGGGCAGGGAGAGACCCAGTACTTC.

This rearrangement joins TRBV6-1 to TRBJ2-1, with 7 bases fitting TRBD2. Germline CDR1 is MNHNS and CDR2 is SASEGT. CDR3 length: 12 residues. The V and J ends lost 1 base and 9 bases, in that order; junction bases with no gene match: 0. CDR3 DNA: TGTGCCAGCAGTGAAGGGACTAGTGAGCAGTTCTTC. Protein sequence: CASSEGTSEQFF.

The chain uses TRBV5-4 and TRBJ2-5, with 9 bases fitting TRBD1. The CDR3 length is 13 residues. Looked up from germline, CDR1 is SGHNT and CDR2 is YYREEE (reference sequence). Trimming at V came to 4 bases and at J to 3 bases, leaving 1 base not matched to a gene. CDR3 DNA: TGTGCCAGCAGCCGGGACAGGGAAGAGACCCAGTACTTC. Encoded protein: CASSRDREETQYF.

CDR3: CASSPRPGTEAFF. CDR3 sequence (DNA): TGTGCCAGCAGCCCGAGACCCGGTACTGAAGCTTTCTTT. This chain joins TRBV9 and TRBJ1-1, with D uncertain. The V end was cut by 4 bases, the J end by 5 bases, with 12 bases between. Germline V gene data show CDR1 as SGDLS and CDR2 as YYNGEE. This CDR3 is 13 amino acids long.

J is TRBJ1-1 and V is TRBV5-6; D is unclear. The V and J ends lost 0 bases and 0 bases respectively, with 9 bases between them. Germline V gene sequence: CDR1 SGHDT, CDR2 YYEEEE. The CDR3 spans 15 residues. The CDR3 DNA sequence: TGTGCCAGCAGCTTGGCCAGTTGGTTGAACACTGAAGCTTTCTTT. Translated: CASSLASWLNTEAFF.

This chain links TRBV6-5 with TRBJ1-2; 7 nucleotides match TRBD1. The germline CDR1 and CDR2 sequences are MNHEY and SVGAGI. The CDR3 extends over 12 amino acids. V lost 7 bases and J lost 6; bases outside the gene matches: 5. Here the CDR3 DNA reads TGTGCCAGCACGAGGGGGACAGATGGCTACACCTTC. Its translation: CASTRGTDGYTF.